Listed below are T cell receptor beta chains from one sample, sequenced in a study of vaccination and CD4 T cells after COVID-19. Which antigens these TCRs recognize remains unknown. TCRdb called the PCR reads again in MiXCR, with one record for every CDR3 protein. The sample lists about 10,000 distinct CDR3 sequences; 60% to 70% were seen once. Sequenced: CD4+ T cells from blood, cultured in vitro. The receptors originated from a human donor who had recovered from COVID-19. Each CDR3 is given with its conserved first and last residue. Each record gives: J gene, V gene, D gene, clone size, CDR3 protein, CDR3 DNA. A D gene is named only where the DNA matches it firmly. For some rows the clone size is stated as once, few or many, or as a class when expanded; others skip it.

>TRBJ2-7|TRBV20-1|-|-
CSARPRTIPNYEQYF
TGCAGTGCTAGACCCCGGACTATTCCGAACTACGAGCAGTACTTC
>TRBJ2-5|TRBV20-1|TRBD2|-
CSARREDKETQYF
TGCAGTGCCAGGCGGGAGGACAAAGAGACCCAGTACTTC
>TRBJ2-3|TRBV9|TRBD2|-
CASSVGLANTDTQYF
TGTGCCAGCAGCGTAGGACTAGCCAACACAGATACGCAGTATTTT
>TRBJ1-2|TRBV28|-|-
CASGRGIDYGYTF
TGTGCCAGCGGGAGGGGGATCGACTATGGCTACACCTTC
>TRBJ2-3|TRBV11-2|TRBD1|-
CASSRDRPSTDTQYF
TGTGCCAGCAGTAGGGACAGGCCTAGCACAGATACGCAGTATTTT
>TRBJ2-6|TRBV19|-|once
CASNGFSGANVLTF
TGTGCCAGTAATGGTTTCTCTGGGGCCAACGTCCTGACTTTC
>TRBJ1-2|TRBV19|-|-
CASSFRGYGYTF
TGTGCCAGTAGCTTCAGAGGGTATGGCTACACCTTC
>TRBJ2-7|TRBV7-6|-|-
CASRPTPYYEQYF
TGTGCCAGCAGACCCACACCGTACTACGAGCAGTACTTC
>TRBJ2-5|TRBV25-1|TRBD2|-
CASSSVLAGVETQYF
TGTGCCAGCAGTTCAGTACTAGCGGGAGTTGAGACCCAGTACTTC
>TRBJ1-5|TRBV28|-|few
CASTPTGPNQPQHF
TGTGCCAGCACCCCGACAGGACCAAATCAGCCCCAGCATTTT
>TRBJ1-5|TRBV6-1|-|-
CASRPDRVQPQHF
TGTGCCAGCAGGCCGGACAGAGTCCAGCCCCAGCATTTT
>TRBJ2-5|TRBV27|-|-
CASRTSGTRVGETQYF
TGTGCCAGCAGAACCTCCGGGACACGAGTTGGAGAGACCCAGTACTTC
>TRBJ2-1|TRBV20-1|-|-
CSARDGAASGNEQFF
TGCAGTGCTAGAGATGGAGCGGCATCGGGGAATGAGCAGTTCTTC
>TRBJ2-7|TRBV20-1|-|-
CSASGVAVHHYEQYF
TGCAGTGCTAGTGGGGTAGCGGTCCACCACTACGAGCAGTACTTC
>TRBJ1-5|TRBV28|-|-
CASTKDSRLPQHF
TGTGCCAGCACGAAGGACTCACGTCTGCCCCAGCATTTT
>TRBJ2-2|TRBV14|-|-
CASSQVWTGRDTGELFF
TGTGCCAGCAGCCAAGTTTGGACCGGAAGGGACACCGGGGAGCTGTTTTTT
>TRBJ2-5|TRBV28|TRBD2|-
CATAPLAGRKTQYF
TGTGCCACCGCCCCACTAGCGGGACGGAAGACCCAGTACTTC
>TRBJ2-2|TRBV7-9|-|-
CASSFVSTGELFF
TGTGCCAGCAGCTTCGTATCCACCGGGGAGCTGTTTTTT
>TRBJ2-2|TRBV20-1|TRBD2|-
CSARGWTSGIANTGELFF
TGCAGTGCTAGAGGTTGGACTAGCGGGATCGCGAACACCGGGGAGCTGTTTTTT
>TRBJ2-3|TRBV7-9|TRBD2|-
CASSRNSGGDTDTQYF
TGTGCCAGCAGCCGAAATAGCGGGGGCGATACAGATACGCAGTATTTT
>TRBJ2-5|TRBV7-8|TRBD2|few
CASSVTSGEATQYF
TGTGCCAGCAGCGTTACTAGCGGTGAGGCAACCCAGTACTTC
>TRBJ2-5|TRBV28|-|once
CASSYPFRGETQYF
TGTGCCAGCAGTTACCCTTTTAGGGGAGAGACCCAGTACTTC
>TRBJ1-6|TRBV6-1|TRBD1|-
CASSARSDRRPYNSPLHF
TGTGCCAGCAGTGCCCGATCGGACAGGCGGCCCTATAATTCACCCCTCCACTTT
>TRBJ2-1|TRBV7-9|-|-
CASSPWAGSYNEQFF
TGTGCCAGCAGCCCCTGGGCTGGCTCCTACAATGAGCAGTTCTTC
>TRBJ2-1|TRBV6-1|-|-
CASSPRVDEQFF
TGTGCCAGCAGTCCACGGGTGGATGAGCAGTTCTTC
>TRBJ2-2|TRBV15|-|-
CATSGPNTGELFF
TGTGCCACCAGCGGGCCGAACACCGGGGAGCTGTTTTTT
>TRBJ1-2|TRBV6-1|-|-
CASSPKGRSRVYGYTF
TGTGCCAGCAGTCCTAAGGGCAGGTCGCGTGTCTATGGCTACACCTTC
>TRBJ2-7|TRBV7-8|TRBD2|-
CASSFSTSGSSYEQYF
TGTGCCAGCAGCTTCTCCACTAGCGGGAGCTCCTACGAGCAGTACTTC
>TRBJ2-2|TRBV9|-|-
CASSPTRQNTGELFF
TGTGCCAGCAGCCCTACGAGACAGAACACCGGGGAGCTGTTTTTT
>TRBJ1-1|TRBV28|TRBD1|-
CASSATGGAHTEAFF
TGTGCCAGCAGTGCGACAGGGGGCGCTCACACTGAAGCTTTCTTT
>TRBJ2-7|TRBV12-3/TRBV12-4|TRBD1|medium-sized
CASSDTGGRYEQYF
TGTGCCAGCAGTGACACAGGGGGACGGTACGAGCAGTACTTC
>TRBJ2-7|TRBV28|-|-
CASSFSGPYEQYF
TGTGCCAGCAGTTTCTCGGGTCCCTACGAGCAGTACTTC
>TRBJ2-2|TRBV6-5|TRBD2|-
CASSYTSSGILRGGELFF
TGTGCCAGCAGTTACACGTCTAGCGGGATCTTGAGGGGCGGGGAGCTGTTTTTT
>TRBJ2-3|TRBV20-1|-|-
CSARLATDTQYF
TGCAGTGCTCGCCTAGCGACCGATACGCAGTATTTT
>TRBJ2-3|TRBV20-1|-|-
CSARHGFTDTQYF
TGCAGTGCTAGACACGGATTCACAGATACGCAGTATTTT
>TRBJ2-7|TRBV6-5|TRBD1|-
CASSSTGTGSSYEQYF
TGTGCCAGCAGTTCGACAGGGACAGGCAGCTCCTACGAGCAGTACTTC
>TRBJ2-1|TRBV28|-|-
CASDHRKGEQFF
TGTGCCAGTGACCATCGGAAGGGTGAGCAGTTCTTC
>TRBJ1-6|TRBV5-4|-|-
CASSDDRFSPLHF
TGTGCCAGCAGCGACGATCGGTTTTCACCCCTCCACTTT
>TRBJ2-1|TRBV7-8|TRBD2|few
CASSPGLAGPYNEQFF
TGTGCCAGCAGCCCGGGACTAGCGGGCCCCTACAATGAGCAGTTCTTC
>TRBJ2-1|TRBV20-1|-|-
CSARALESSYNEQFF
TGCAGTGCTAGAGCTTTAGAAAGCTCCTACAATGAGCAGTTCTTC
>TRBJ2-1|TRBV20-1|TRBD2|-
CSARDVSGRFMNEQFF
TGCAGTGCTAGAGATGTTAGCGGGAGGTTCATGAATGAGCAGTTCTTC
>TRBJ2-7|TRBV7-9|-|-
CASSLGVEQYF
TGTGCCAGCAGCCTAGGGGTCGAGCAGTACTTC
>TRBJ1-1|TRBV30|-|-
CAWSPRVQAFF
TGTGCCTGGAGCCCCCGGGTTCAAGCTTTCTTT
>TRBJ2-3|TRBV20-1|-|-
CSADSSITDTQYF
TGCAGTGCGGACAGTTCTATCACAGATACGCAGTATTTT
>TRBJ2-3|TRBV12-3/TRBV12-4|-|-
CASRGVATNTDTQYF
TGTGCCAGCAGGGGGGTAGCAACCAACACAGATACGCAGTATTTT
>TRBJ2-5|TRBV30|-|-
CAWIPSQETQYF
TGTGCCTGGATACCCAGTCAAGAGACCCAGTACTTC
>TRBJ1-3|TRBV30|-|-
CAWSVGRNTIYF
TGTGCCTGGAGTGTAGGTCGAAACACCATATATTTT
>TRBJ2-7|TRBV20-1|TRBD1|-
CSGGQNYEQYF
TGCAGTGGGGGACAGAACTACGAGCAGTACTTC
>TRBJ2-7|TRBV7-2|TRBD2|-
CASRADGRAPRVGEQYF
TGTGCCAGCAGAGCAGACGGGAGGGCCCCACGTGTGGGGGAGCAGTACTTC
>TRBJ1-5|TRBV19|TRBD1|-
CASSIGRGGIIQPQHF
TGTGCCAGTAGTATAGGTAGAGGGGGCATTATTCAGCCCCAGCATTTT
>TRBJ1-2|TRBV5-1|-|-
CASSLDGPNYGYTF
TGCGCCAGCAGCTTGGACGGGCCCAACTATGGCTACACCTTC
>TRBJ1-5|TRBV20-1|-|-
CSARAQRYSNQPQHF
TGCAGTGCTAGAGCCCAGAGATATAGCAATCAGCCCCAGCATTTT
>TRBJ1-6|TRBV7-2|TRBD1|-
CASSLGGTGSDSPLHF
TGTGCCAGCAGCTTAGGAGGGACAGGGAGTGATTCACCCCTCCACTTT
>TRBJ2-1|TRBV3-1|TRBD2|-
CASSRLAGDGEQFF
TGTGCCAGCAGCAGACTAGCGGGAGATGGTGAGCAGTTCTTC
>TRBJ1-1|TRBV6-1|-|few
CASRVGPTEAFF
TGTGCCAGTCGGGTAGGGCCGACTGAAGCTTTCTTT